This entry features one TCR beta chain sequence. Its antigen remains unknown. The data derive from a study of cytotoxic CD8 clonotypes in ibrutinib-treated CLL. Overall study: Among responders, around 25 were partial and 2 complete; after median approximately 68 months, 14 stayed remitted and approximately 12 progressed. Averaging across samples gave roughly 250,000 productive templates and approximately 87,000 productive rearrangements.

Trimming shortened V by 0 bases and J by 6 bases, and 17 bases separated the two germline ends. CDR3 length equals 17 residues. Germline values: CDR1 MGHRA, CDR2 YSYEKL. Study-level results: Public clonotypes were rare and shrank or held steady on treatment. Upon ibrutinib response clonality rose, and upon progression it fell back toward baseline.

The data were produced by immunoSEQ multiplex PCR, yet TCRdb's version contains in-frame clones alone and is incomplete. The sample lists around 130,000 clones; approximately 80% were seen once. This receptor was taken from a human donor with chronic lymphocytic leukemia. This sample comprised PBMCs, obtained after 24 months of ibrutinib treatment. The rearrangement uses TRBV4-1 and TRBJ2-2; D not resolved. The CDR3 bases are TGCGCCAGCAGCCAAGATCGTCTTCCGTTTGGAGCCGGGGAGCTGTTTTTT. Its translation: CASSQDRLPFGAGELFF.